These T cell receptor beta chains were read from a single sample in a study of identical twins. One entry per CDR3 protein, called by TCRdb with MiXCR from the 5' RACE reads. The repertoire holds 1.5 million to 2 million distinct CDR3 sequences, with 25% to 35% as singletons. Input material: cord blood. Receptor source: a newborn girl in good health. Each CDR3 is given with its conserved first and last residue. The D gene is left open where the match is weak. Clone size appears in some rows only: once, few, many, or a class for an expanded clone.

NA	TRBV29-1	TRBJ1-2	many	TGCAGCGTTATCGGGGAGGATGGCTACACCTTC	CSVIGEDGYTF
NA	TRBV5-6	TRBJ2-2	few	TGTGCCAGCAGCTTGGACGGACAGACCAACACCGGGGAGCTGTTTTTT	CASSLDGQTNTGELFF
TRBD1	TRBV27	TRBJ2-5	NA	TGTGCCAACATGACAGGGGGCGAGACCCAGTACTTC	CANMTGGETQYF
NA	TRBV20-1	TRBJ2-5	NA	TGCAGTGCTGAGACAGGGAGGTCAGAGACCCAGTACTTC	CSAETGRSETQYF
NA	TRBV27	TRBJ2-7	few	TGTGCCAGCAGTTTATCCCAAGGGACTCGATCCTACGAGCAGTACTTC	CASSLSQGTRSYEQYF
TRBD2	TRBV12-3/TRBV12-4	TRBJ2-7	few	TGTGCCAGCAGTTTACGCAGGGAGGGCTACGAGCAGTACTTC	CASSLRREGYEQYF
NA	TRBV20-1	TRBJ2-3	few	TGCAGTGCTGACAAAAGGGGTGAAGGCACAGATACGCAGTATTTT	CSADKRGEGTDTQYF
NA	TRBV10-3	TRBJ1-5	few	TGTGCCATCAGTGAGCCGGGGTGGAATAGCAATCAGCCCCAGCATTTT	CAISEPGWNSNQPQHF
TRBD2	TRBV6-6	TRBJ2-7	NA	TGTGCCACTATAGCGGGGAGTTCTTACAATGAGCAGTACTTC	CATIAGSSYNEQYF
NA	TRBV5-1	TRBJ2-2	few	TGCGCCAGCAGCTTGGCCTGGACAAACACCGGGGAGCTGTTTTTT	CASSLAWTNTGELFF
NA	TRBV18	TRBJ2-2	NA	TGTGCCAGCTCACTACAAGGGGTGAACACCGGGGAGCTGTTTTTT	CASSLQGVNTGELFF
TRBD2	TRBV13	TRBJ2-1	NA	TGTGCCAGCAGCTTAGGAGCTTCTAGCGGAAACAATGAGCAGTTCTTC	CASSLGASSGNNEQFF
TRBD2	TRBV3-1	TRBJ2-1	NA	TGTGCCAGCAGCCAGCCGGTAGCGGGAGGGATTCAGTTCTTC	CASSQPVAGGIQFF
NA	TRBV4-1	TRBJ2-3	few	TGCGCCAGCAGCCAACTTGGCATAGCGGATACGCAGTATTTT	CASSQLGIADTQYF
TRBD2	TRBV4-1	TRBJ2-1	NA	TGCGCCAGCAGCCAAGATACACTAGCGGGAGGGCATGAGCAGTTCTTC	CASSQDTLAGGHEQFF
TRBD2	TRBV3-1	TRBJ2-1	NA	TGTGCCAGCAGCCACTGGGCTAGCGGACACAATGAGCAGTTCTTC	CASSHWASGHNEQFF
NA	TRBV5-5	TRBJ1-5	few	TGTGCCAGCAGCTTCGGCAGGGAGCGTCAGCCCCAGCATTTT	CASSFGRERQPQHF
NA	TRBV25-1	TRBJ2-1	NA	TGTGCCGGTTCGGGACGGAACAATGAGCAGTTCTTC	CAGSGRNNEQFF
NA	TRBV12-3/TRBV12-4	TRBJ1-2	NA	TGTGCCAGCAGTCTGAGACCACGGCCGATCCACTATGGCTACACCTTC	CASSLRPRPIHYGYTF
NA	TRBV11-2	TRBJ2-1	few	TGTGCCAGCAGCTCTTCGCGGCGGTACAATGAGCAGTTCTTC	CASSSSRRYNEQFF
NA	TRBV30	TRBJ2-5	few	TGTGCCTGGAGTTTTGGAGTAAATCCCGAGACCCAGTACTTC	CAWSFGVNPETQYF
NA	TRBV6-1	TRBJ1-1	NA	TGTGCCAGCAGCGCCCTAGAATTACAGGGAATGAACACTGAAGCTTTCTTT	CASSALELQGMNTEAFF
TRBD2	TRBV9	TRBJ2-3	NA	TGTGCCAGCAGCCCAACCGGGACTAGGGGTGATACGCAGTATTTT	CASSPTGTRGDTQYF
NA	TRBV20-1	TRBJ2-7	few	TGCAGTGCTAGAGATGCGGGCCGCAATCCGGTCTACGAGCAGTACTTC	CSARDAGRNPVYEQYF
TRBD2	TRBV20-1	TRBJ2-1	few	TGCAGTGCTAGAGCTGTTACTAGCGGAGGTCGCAATGAGCAGTTCTTC	CSARAVTSGGRNEQFF
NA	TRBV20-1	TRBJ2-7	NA	TGCAGTGCTCTTCGGGGGAGGCCCAACGAGCAGTACTTC	CSALRGRPNEQYF
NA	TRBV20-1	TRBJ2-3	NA	TGCAGTGCTCACTTCGTTGCGCGGCGCACGGATACGCAGTATTTT	CSAHFVARRTDTQYF
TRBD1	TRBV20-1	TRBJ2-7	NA	TGCTCAATCACAGGGGCCACCTACAATGAGCAGTACTTC	CSITGATYNEQYF
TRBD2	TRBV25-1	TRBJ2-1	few	TGTGCCAGCAGTGAGGGGGGGTCGCAGTTCTTC	CASSEGGSQFF
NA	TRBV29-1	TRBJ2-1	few	TGCAGCGTTGAAAGGGGTTTGGGACTGGCCTACAATGAGCAGTTCTTC	CSVERGLGLAYNEQFF
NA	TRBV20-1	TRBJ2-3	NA	TGCAGTGCTCGACGGGGGCCGATGGATACGCAGTATTTT	CSARRGPMDTQYF
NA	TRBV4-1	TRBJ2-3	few	TGCGCCAGCAGCCAAGATGGACGGGAGGATACGCAGTATTTT	CASSQDGREDTQYF
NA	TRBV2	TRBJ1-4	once	TGTGCCAGCAGTGAAGCGCTGGTTTGGGGTCCAACTAATGAAAAACTGTTTTTT	CASSEALVWGPTNEKLFF
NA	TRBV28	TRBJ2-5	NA	TGTGCCAGCGCCGGACAAGAGACCCAGTACTTC	CASAGQETQYF
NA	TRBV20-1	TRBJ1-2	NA	TGCAGTGCTCAGAACAGGGCTAACTATGGCTACACCTTC	CSAQNRANYGYTF
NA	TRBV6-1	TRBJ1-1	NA	TGTGCCAGCCGCTTTCTGGGCAGGGAGAACACTGAAGCTTTCTTT	CASRFLGRENTEAFF
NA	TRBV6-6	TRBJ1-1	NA	TGTGCCAGCAGAACGGGTGGCGACACTGAAGCTTTCTTT	CASRTGGDTEAFF
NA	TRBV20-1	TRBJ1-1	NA	TGCAGTGCTAGAGATTTGGCATCGAACACTGAAGCTTTCTTT	CSARDLASNTEAFF
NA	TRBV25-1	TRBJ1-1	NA	TGTGCCAGCAGTGAATTGGACAGTGAGGCTTTCTTT	CASSELDSEAFF
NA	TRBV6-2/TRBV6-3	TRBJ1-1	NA	TGTGCCAGCAGTTACTCACCAGGGGCGGGCACTGAAGCTTTCTTT	CASSYSPGAGTEAFF
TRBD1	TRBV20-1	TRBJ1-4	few	TGCAGTGCTGCCCCTTGGACAGGGGGCAATGAAAAACTGTTTTTT	CSAAPWTGGNEKLFF
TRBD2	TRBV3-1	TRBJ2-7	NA	TGTGCCAGCAGCCCGATGACTAGCGGGCCGAGCAGGTCCTACGAGCAGTACTTC	CASSPMTSGPSRSYEQYF
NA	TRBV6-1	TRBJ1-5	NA	TGTGCCAGCAGTGAATTGGTGTTTAGTCAGCCCCAGCATTTT	CASSELVFSQPQHF
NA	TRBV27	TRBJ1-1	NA	TGTGCCAGCAGTTATGGGACCCGAAGCACTGAAGCTTTCTTT	CASSYGTRSTEAFF
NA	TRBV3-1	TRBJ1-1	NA	TGTGCCAGCAGCCACGGTCCGGACACTGAAGCTTTCTTT	CASSHGPDTEAFF
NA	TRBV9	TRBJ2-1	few	TGTGCCAGCAGCGTACTCGGGACTCCCTCCTACAATGAGCAGTTCTTC	CASSVLGTPSYNEQFF
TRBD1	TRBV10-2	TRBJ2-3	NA	TGCGCCAGCAGTGGGGACAGGGCCAGAGGGGATACGCAGTATTTT	CASSGDRARGDTQYF
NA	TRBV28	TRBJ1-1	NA	TGTGCCAGCAGTCCCACCGGAGGTCTACTGAACACTGAAGCTTTCTTT	CASSPTGGLLNTEAFF
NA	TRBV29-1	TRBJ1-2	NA	TGCAGCGTCGGGGGTACAAGGGGGAATAACCCTTACCCAACTGGCTACACCTTC	CSVGGTRGNNPYPTGYTF
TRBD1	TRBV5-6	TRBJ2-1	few	TGTGCCAGCAGCTTGCCGGGTGCGTTGGGGACAGCCTACAATGAGCAGTTCTTC	CASSLPGALGTAYNEQFF
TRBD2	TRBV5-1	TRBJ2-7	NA	TGCGCCAGCAGCCCATTGCGGGGAAGCGGGGGGTTCGGCGGGCAGTACTTC	CASSPLRGSGGFGGQYF
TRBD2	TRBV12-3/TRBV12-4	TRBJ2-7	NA	TGTGCCAGCAGTTTAAGCGGGGGGGGCAACAATGAGCAGTACTTC	CASSLSGGGNNEQYF